This TCR beta chain was sequenced during a study of OX40 agonist ivuxolimab in advanced cancers. Study conclusions and caveats: Averaging showed that CD8+ T cells had more expanded clones than CD4+ did. Both CD4+ and CD8+ T cell populations in blood had undergone clonal expansion by week 6 at 0.1 to 3.0 mg/kg.

Profiling relied on immunoSEQ multiplex PCR, and the TCRdb table lists in-frame clones only, not all of them. Counted here are more than 25,000 clones, 79% occurring once; the ten biggest clones make up around 31%. Notes on this clone: Antigen: not known.

The V and J ends lost 3 bases and 3 bases respectively, with 11 bases between them. The germline V gene encodes CDR1 LNHDA and CDR2 SQIVND (reference sequence). This CDR3 is 15 amino acids long. The receptor comes from an adult with an advanced solid tumor such as melanoma, head and neck, liver or kidney cancer. The rearrangement links TRBV19 to TRBJ2-2; no reliable D call. Sequencing used CD4+ or CD8+ T cells sorted from blood, obtained in a trial of the OX40 agonist ivuxolimab. In DNA form, the CDR3 reads TGTGCCAGTAGTATCGAAACAGAATACACCGGGGAGCTGTTTTTT. Its protein product is CASSIETEYTGELFF.